These 9 T cell receptor beta chains share one sample of origin, sequenced in a study of control samples from healthy donors and cancer patients. Data came from immunoSEQ multiplex PCR; TCRdb stores just in-frame clones and leaves some out. This sample has about 98,000 clones, with around 82% found just once. Material for sequencing was blood. These receptors were obtained from a man aged 55 to 70 in good health.

J is TRBJ2-7 and V is TRBV5-1; 12 nucleotides align to TRBD2. Looked up from germline, CDR1 is SGHRS and CDR2 is YFSETQ. This CDR3 contains 15 residues. V was clipped by 0 bases and J by 2 bases; unmatched bases: 0. The CDR3 sequence is CASSLGTSGTYEQYF. The CDR3 coding sequence is TGCGCCAGCAGCTTGGGGACTAGCGGGACCTACGAGCAGTACTTC.

The gene calls are TRBV28 and TRBJ2-7, with 8 bases fitting TRBD1. J lost 7 bases, V lost 6 bases, and 11 bases had no gene match. CDR3 length: 14 amino acids. The V gene's germline CDR1 is MDHEN and CDR2 SYDVKM. DNA for the CDR3: TGTGCCAGCAGCCTGACTGCCAGGGGGCGAGAGCAGTACTTC. As protein: CASSLTARGREQYF.

The chain links TRBV3-1 (or the pseudogene TRBV3-2) to TRBJ1-4, with D unresolved. The CDR3 extends over 15 amino acids. Germline loops: CDR1 LGHDT, CDR2 YNNKEL (reference sequence). Trimming removed 6 bases from V and 0 bases from J, with 11 bases in between. The CDR3 coding sequence is TGTGCCAGCAGTTTGACGAGTGCAACTAATGAAAAACTGTTTTTT. This gives the protein CASSLTSATNEKLFF.

This chain connects TRBV7-3 to TRBJ2-2; tentative D call: TRBD1 (6 bases). The CDR3 is made up of 15 amino acids. V lost 2 bases, J lost 7 bases, and 14 bases lay in between. Germline CDR1 reads SGHTA; CDR2 reads FQGTGA. CDR3 residues: CASSLSGGRDGELFF. As DNA, the CDR3 is TGTGCCAGCAGCTTATCTGGGGGCCGAGACGGGGAGCTGTTTTTT.

The chain joins TRBV2 to TRBJ1-2; a weak D match, TRBD1 (6 bases). The V gene lost 10 bases and the J gene lost 8 bases, with 23 bases spanning the gap. The germline CDR1 and CDR2 sequences are SNHLY and FYNNEI. The CDR3 runs to 14 residues. CDR3 nucleotide sequence: TGTGCCACCGCCGGAGTTAAGGGGCAGGGGGGCTACACCTTC. This encodes CATAGVKGQGGYTF. Complete variable domain (other parts from reference TRBV2 and TRBJ1-2): EPEVTQTPSHQVTQMGQEVILRCVPISNHLYFYWYRQILGQKVEFLVSFYNNEISEKSEIFDDQFSVERPDGSNFTLKIRSTKLEDSAMYFCATAGVKGQGGYTFGSGTRLTVV.

The V call is TRBV18, the J call TRBJ1-3; the D is unclear. V shed 3 bases and J shed 1 base, with 10 bases lying between them. Germline loops: CDR1 KGHSH, CDR2 LQKENI. CDR3 length: 15 amino acids. The DNA for the CDR3 is TGTGCCAGCTCACCCGACGGACGGTCTGGAAACACCATATATTTT. As protein: CASSPDGRSGNTIYF. The full variable domain, in which reference TRBV18 and TRBJ1-3 provide the parts outside the CDR3, is NAGVMQNPRHLVRRRGQEARLRCSPMKGHSHVYWYRQLPEEGLKFMVYLQKENIIDESGMPKERFSAEFPKEGPSILRIQQVVRGDSAAYFCASSPDGRSGNTIYFGEGSWLTVV.

The CDR3, as DNA: TGTGCCAGCTCACCACCGGGACAGCTAGCCAAAAACATTCAGTACTTC. Translated, it gives CASSPPGQLAKNIQYF. The rearrangement links TRBV18 to TRBJ2-4; TRBD1 aligns across 7 bases. Germline trimming cut 0 bases from V and 0 bases from J; bases unmatched to any gene: 2. From germline, CDR1 is KGHSH and CDR2 LQKENI. This CDR3 is 16 amino acids long.

This chain links TRBV9 with TRBJ2-7; tentative D call: TRBD2 (6 bases). This CDR3 region has 17 residues. Trimming removed 0 bases at V and 4 bases at J, with 20 bases between. Germline V gene lookup returns CDR1 SGDLS and CDR2 YYNGEE. The CDR3 DNA is TGTGCCAGCAGCGTAGGTTTCCGCGGCGGGGTTTCGTACGAGCAGTACTTC. Amino acids: CASSVGFRGGVSYEQYF.

This clone was seen only a few times. The chain is built from TRBV19 and TRBJ1-5; 7 bases align to TRBD1. The V segment lost 5 bases and the J segment 6 bases; nucleotides outside the gene matches: 10. Germline CDR1 and CDR2: LNHDA and SQIVND (reference sequence). The length of the CDR3 is 15 residues. CDR3 residues: CASSLRQGSSQPQHF. The CDR3 DNA reads as TGTGCCAGTAGTCTTCGACAGGGCTCGAGTCAGCCCCAGCATTTT.